This TCR beta chain was found in a study of blood T cell repertoires in COVID-19. In the study overall: COVID-19 samples, acute and convalescent, were from the United States, Italy and Spain. PBMCs, B-cell-depleted T cells, or T cells provided the cDNA or gDNA that made up the material.

This CDR3 region has 14 residues. CDR1 and CDR2 (germline): SGHTA, FQGNSA. Trimming shortened V by 0 bases and J by 2 bases, and 7 bases separated the two germline ends. Individuals drawn from under 30 US areas were roughly 18 to 95 years old. Clinical history as reported by participants underpinned cohort assignment. TCRdb's copy holds only in-frame clones and misses some; the assay was immunoSEQ multiplex PCR. The data hold roughly 180,000 clones, with around four fifths observed a single time. Material: PBMCs or T cells enriched from blood (not recorded which). This chain links TRBV7-2 with TRBJ1-2, with TRBD1 as a possible D gene (5 bases). The clonotype originates from a woman aged 50 to 60 in a cohort exposed to, infected with or recovered from COVID-19 (not recorded which). The CDR3 coding sequence is TGTGCCAGCAGCTTAGCATCAGGGAACTATGGCTACACCTTC. This encodes CASSLASGNYGYTF.